Presented here are 19 T cell receptor beta chains from one specimen sequenced in a study of blood T cell repertoires in COVID-19 (dated by TCRdb to 2019 to 2021). Libraries came from the immunoSEQ multiplex PCR assay. TCRdb obtained this table from immuneACCESS and retained in-frame rearrangements with V and J assigned. These tables miss some clones; where compared with another copy, unresolved V genes account for less than half of the shortfall, and the remainder is unexplained. The sample table holds under 130,000 clones, of which approximately 85% were seen once. Clones ranked in the top ten supply about 3.8% of the sample. Sequencing was performed on peripheral blood. Receptor source: a man in his forties or fifties with acute or convalescent COVID-19.

The chain has TRBV29-1 and TRBJ1-2, with D hard to call. V was trimmed by 3 bases and J by 4 bases, leaving 12 bases between them. The germline V gene encodes CDR1 SQVTM and CDR2 ANQGSEA. The CDR3 totals 13 residues. CDR3 in DNA: TGCAGCGTTGAGGTGGACTACGCCTATGGCTACACCTTC. Encoded protein: CSVEVDYAYGYTF.

This chain joins TRBV5-1 and TRBJ1-2, with TRBD1 matching 7 bases. V was pared by 2 bases and J by 14 bases, with 12 bases of the junction left unmatched. The germline V gene encodes CDR1 SGHRS and CDR2 YFSETQ. The CDR3 has 13 amino acids. The CDR3 DNA sequence: TGCGCCAGCAGCTTTTCCGGGACAGAAGCGCCTACCTTC. It is translated as CASSFSGTEAPTF.

This clone was seen only once. The gene calls are TRBV6-5 and TRBJ2-1, with a tentative D call TRBD2 (5 bases). V dropped 5 bases and J dropped 4 bases, with 15 bases sitting between them. This CDR3 spans 15 amino acids. The germline CDR1 and CDR2 sequences are MNHEY and SVGAGI. This CDR3 reads CASSPTASQYNEQFF. The CDR3 region has the DNA TGTGCCAGCAGTCCGACGGCTAGCCAGTACAATGAGCAGTTCTTC.

This chain connects TRBV6-1 to TRBJ1-2; no firm D call. Per the germline V gene, CDR1 is MNHNS and CDR2 is SASEGT. V shed 3 bases and J shed 2 bases, with 7 bases lying between them. The CDR3 runs to 13 residues. CDR3 sequence reads: CASSDNTNYGYTF. Written as DNA, the CDR3 is TGTGCCAGCAGTGACAACACCAACTATGGCTACACCTTC.

The chain is built from TRBV3-1 (or the pseudogene TRBV3-2) and TRBJ2-7; TRBD2 aligns across 9 bases. CDR1 and CDR2 (germline): LGHDT, YNNKEL (reference sequence). The CDR3 extends over 17 amino acids. The V gene end was trimmed by 0 bases and the J gene end by 3 bases; junction bases not matched to a gene: 9. The CDR3 sequence: CASSQDKEREVIYEQYF. Here the CDR3 DNA reads TGTGCCAGCAGCCAAGATAAGGAGCGGGAGGTAATCTACGAGCAGTACTTC.

A single count supports this clone. J is TRBJ2-3 and V is TRBV18, with a weak D call TRBD2 (6 bases). V lost 6 bases and J 3 bases, leaving 13 bases between the germline ends. The CDR3 spans 14 residues. Looked up from germline, CDR1 is KGHSH and CDR2 is LQKENI. CDR3: CASSAGRGTDTQYF. The CDR3, as DNA: TGTGCCAGCTCCGCCGGGCGGGGAACAGATACGCAGTATTTT.

This clone has a single count. This CDR3 is CASTITGVSDTQYF. DNA for the CDR3: TGTGCCAGCACCATAACAGGGGTATCAGATACGCAGTATTTT. The V and J genes are TRBV14 and TRBJ2-3, with TRBD1 matching over 7 bases. V was pared by 7 bases and J by 4 bases, with 8 bases of the junction left unmatched. The V gene's germline CDR1 is SGHDN and CDR2 FVKESK. CDR3 length equals 14 residues.

The genes are TRBV7-9 and TRBJ1-5; D unclear. Germline values: CDR1 SEHNR, CDR2 FQNEAQ (reference sequence). The germline V and J ends were trimmed by 3 bases and 8 bases, with 11 bases remaining between them. CDR3 size: 13 residues. CDR3 residues: CASSLALLEPQHF. CDR3 nucleotides: TGTGCCAGCAGCTTGGCACTATTGGAGCCCCAGCATTTT.

V is TRBV19 and J is TRBJ1-5; D is possibly TRBD1 (5 bases). The length of the CDR3 is 13 residues. Germline lookup yields CDR1 LNHDA and CDR2 SQIVND (reference sequence). V was shortened by 10 bases and J by 4 bases, with 14 bases between the two germline ends. The DNA for the CDR3 is TGTGCCACCGCCGGGGGGATAAATCAGCCCCAGCATTTT. This sequence encodes CATAGGINQPQHF.

The chain links TRBV6-2 or TRBV6-3 to TRBJ1-1, with D possibly being TRBD1 (5 bases). The CDR3 covers 11 residues. The germline gives CDR1 MNHEY, CDR2 SVGEGT. Trimming pared 2 bases from V and 7 bases from J, leaving 5 bases between. CDR3 in DNA: TGTGCCAGCAGTTACAGGGGTGAAGCTTTCTTT. Translated: CASSYRGEAFF.

The table lists this clone with a count of one. A read error may account for a junction end that differs from germline. The chain combines TRBV14 with TRBJ2-7; D perhaps matches TRBD2 (6 bases). The germline gives CDR1 SGHDN, CDR2 FVKESK. The CDR3 totals 13 residues. This CDR3 is CASRQGGNYEQYF. The CDR3 nucleotides read TGTGCCAGCCGCCAAGGAGGGAACTACGAGCAGTACTTC.

The chain joins TRBV2 to TRBJ1-1, with 9 bases identical to TRBD1. Germline CDR1 reads SNHLY; CDR2 reads FYNNEI. CDR3 length: 14 amino acids. V dropped 8 bases and J dropped 4; count of bases not matched to a gene: 8. DNA for the CDR3: TGTGCCAGCCAAAGGACAGGGGTACGCACTGAAGCTTTCTTT. Protein sequence: CASQRTGVRTEAFF.

This clone has just one count. The V call is TRBV5-4, the J call TRBJ2-1; 7 bases map to TRBD2. V dropped 0 bases and J dropped 5; count of bases not matched to a gene: 8. The CDR3 extends over 16 amino acids. Germline V gene sequence: CDR1 SGHNT, CDR2 YYREEE (reference sequence). CDR3 protein: CASSLVGGSLHNEQFF. The CDR3 DNA sequence: TGTGCCAGCAGCTTGGTGGGAGGGAGCCTACACAATGAGCAGTTCTTC.

DNA for the CDR3: TGTGCCAGCAGCCAAGGTGGGGCAAGCGAGCAGTTCTTC. It is translated as CASSQGGASEQFF. This chain links TRBV3-1 (or the pseudogene TRBV3-2) with TRBJ2-1; D possibly corresponds to TRBD1 (5 bases). V shed 1 base and J shed 10 bases, with 11 bases lying between them. This CDR3 region has 13 residues. Germline loops: CDR1 LGHDT, CDR2 YNNKEL (reference sequence).

This clone was counted a single time. This rearrangement joins TRBV7-2 to TRBJ2-5; TRBD2 aligns across 11 bases. CDR1 and CDR2 from the germline V gene are SGHTA and FQGNSA. V shed 5 bases, J shed 1 base, and the junction held 6 bases outside the gene matches. The CDR3 covers 16 residues. CDR3 DNA sequence: TGTGCCAGCAGCCTTAGCGGGGGGGCGGGCCAAGAGACCCAGTACTTC. Protein: CASSLSGGAGQETQYF.

This chain uses TRBV5-5 with TRBJ1-4, with D uncertain. The CDR3 extends over 15 amino acids. CDR1 SGHKS and CDR2 YYEKEE come from the germline V gene (reference sequence). V dropped 4 bases and J dropped 6 bases, with 16 bases sitting between them. The CDR3 nucleotides are TGTGCCAGCAGCCGATTGTTTGGCCCCTATGAAAAACTGTTTTTT. The encoded protein is CASSRLFGPYEKLFF.

The chain employs TRBV6-5 and TRBJ2-1; 11 bases are shared with TRBD2. The CDR3 covers 15 residues. V lost 7 bases to trimming and J lost 3 bases; unmatched junction nucleotides: 5. Germline V gives CDR1 MNHEY, CDR2 SVGAGI. CDR3 amino acids: CASIELAGVYNEQFF. In DNA form, the CDR3 reads TGTGCCAGCATCGAACTAGCGGGAGTCTACAATGAGCAGTTCTTC.

The chain joins TRBV25-1 to TRBJ2-7; D not certain. Germline V gene lookup returns CDR1 MGHDK and CDR2 SYGVNS. The CDR3 loop spans 11 amino acids. The V gene lost 6 bases and the J gene lost 5 bases, with 8 bases spanning the gap. The CDR3 sequence: CASRQRDEQYF. As DNA, the CDR3 is TGTGCCAGCAGGCAGCGCGACGAGCAGTACTTC.

The genes are TRBV10-3 and TRBJ1-1, with TRBD1 identical over 7 bases. CDR1 ENHRY and CDR2 SYGVKD come from the germline V gene. V was pared by 0 bases and J by 0 bases, with 1 base of the junction left unmatched. The CDR3 runs 15 residues. CDR3 sequence (DNA): TGTGCCATCAGTGAGTCAGGGGGCATGAACACTGAAGCTTTCTTT. It is translated as CAISESGGMNTEAFF.